These 13 T cell receptor beta chains were all obtained from the same sample, sequenced in a study of blood T cell repertoires in COVID-19 (TCRdb year 2020). The protocol used for the library was the immunoSEQ multiplex PCR assay. As stored in TCRdb, this immuneACCESS dataset retains in-frame rearrangements with V and J assigned. A fraction of the clones does not appear; measured against another copy, unresolved V genes explain less than half of the discrepancy, and the remainder lacks a known reason. For this sample there are about 36,000 clones; around four fifths appear just once. The ten largest make up 4% to 6% of the sample. The specimen was peripheral blood. The receptors shown here come from a man in his forties or fifties with active COVID-19.

V and J are TRBV11-2 and TRBJ2-1; 7 nucleotides line up with TRBD1. V trimming: 1 base; J trimming: 8 bases; junction bases outside the gene matches: 8. CDR3 size: 15 residues. Germline CDR1 SGHAT, CDR2 FQNNGV. The CDR3, as DNA: TGTGCCAGCAGCTTAGGAGGGGGCCGAGGCTATGAGCAGTTCTTC. It specifies CASSLGGGRGYEQFF.

This clone was detected a few times. The chain recombines TRBV5-1 with TRBJ2-3, with D possibly being TRBD2 (5 bases). V gave up 0 bases and J gave up 2 bases, with 7 bases separating them. The CDR3 is 14 amino acids. From germline, CDR1 is SGHRS and CDR2 YFSETQ. CDR3 bases: TGCGCCAGCAGCTTGGGGGGAGACACAGATACGCAGTATTTT. It yields the protein CASSLGGDTDTQYF.

This sequence joins TRBV6-2 or TRBV6-3 and TRBJ2-7; the D gene is possibly TRBD1 (5 bases). The CDR3 covers 12 residues. The germline gives CDR1 MNHEY, CDR2 SVGEGT. Trimming shortened V by 0 bases and J by 8 bases, and 8 bases separated the two germline ends. The CDR3 coding sequence is TGTGCCAGCAGTTACTCCGACAGTAAGCAGTACTTC. Translation gives CASSYSDSKQYF.

V is TRBV6-5 and J is TRBJ2-3, with 11 nucleotides matching TRBD1. This CDR3 is built from 15 residues. V was clipped by 6 bases and J by 5 bases; unmatched bases: 7. Germline-derived CDR1 and CDR2 are MNHEY and SVGAGI. CDR3 residues: CASRPGTGGIDTQYF. Here the CDR3 DNA reads TGTGCCAGCAGACCCGGGACAGGGGGGATAGATACGCAGTATTTT.

The gene calls are TRBV9 and TRBJ2-7; TRBD1 is a possible D gene (5 bases). This CDR3 spans 15 amino acids. V lost 0 bases and J lost 1, with 11 bases in between. CDR1 is SGDLS and CDR2 is YYNGEE in the germline V gene. The CDR3 DNA follows: TGTGCCAGCAGCGTAGGACCTGACAGTTCCTACGAGCAGTACTTC. Amino acid sequence: CASSVGPDSSYEQYF.

The chain has TRBV10-3 and TRBJ2-7; tentative D call: TRBD2 (6 bases). Trimming took 4 bases from V and 6 from J, leaving 10 bases between them. CDR3 length: 12 amino acids. Germline-derived CDR1 and CDR2 are ENHRY and SYGVKD. CDR3 loop: CAISAGGTEQYF. The CDR3 region has the DNA TGTGCCATCAGTGCTGGAGGGACCGAGCAGTACTTC.

The CDR3: CASSQGARGEQYF. The CDR3 bases are TGTGCCAGCTCCCAGGGGGCGCGGGGGGAGCAGTACTTC. V gene TRBV18 combines with J gene TRBJ2-7; a possible D gene is TRBD1 (8 bases). The CDR3 consists of 13 residues. CDR1 is KGHSH, CDR2 LQKENI, per germline. With 6 bases removed from V and 7 bases from J, the gap between germline ends came to 16 bases.

This chain's CDR3 is CASSPQGSGSPLHF. The DNA of the CDR3 is TGTGCCAGCAGCCCCCAGGGATCAGGATCACCCCTCCACTTT. The V and J genes are TRBV7-9 and TRBJ1-6; the D gene is possibly TRBD1 (5 bases). Looked up from germline, CDR1 is SEHNR and CDR2 is FQNEAQ (reference sequence). The CDR3 totals 14 residues. V dropped 5 bases and J dropped 10 bases, with 15 bases sitting between them. Together with reference TRBV7-9 and TRBJ1-6, the CDR3 gives the full variable domain: DTGVSQNPRHKITKRGQNVTFRCDPISEHNRLYWYRQTLGQGPEFLTYFQNEAQLEKSRLLSDRFSAERPKGSFSTLEIQRTEQGDSAMYLCASSPQGSGSPLHFGNGTRLTVT.

The genes are TRBV11-2 and TRBJ1-1, with no clear D. V was trimmed by 5 bases and J by 1 base, leaving 8 bases between them. The CDR3 contains 13 residues. Germline values: CDR1 SGHAT, CDR2 FQNNGV. This CDR3 reads CASSIQTNTEAFF. CDR3 DNA: TGTGCCAGCAGCATACAGACGAACACTGAAGCTTTCTTT.

DNA for the CDR3: TGCGCCAGCAGCCAAGATGGCCCTACCGACAGGACAAGACAAGAGACCCAGTACTTC. As protein: CASSQDGPTDRTRQETQYF. The V gene is TRBV4-3, the J gene TRBJ2-5, with D perhaps matching TRBD1 (6 bases). This CDR3 comprises 19 residues. V shed 0 bases and J shed 2 bases, with 22 bases lying between them. CDR1 and CDR2 (germline): LGHNA, YSLEER.

The CDR3 DNA sequence: TGTGCCAGCAGCGTATCGTACCAGAACTACGAGCAGTACTTC. Protein product: CASSVSYQNYEQYF. The chain couples TRBV9 to TRBJ2-7; no reliable D call. This CDR3 is built from 14 residues. CDR1 is SGDLS and CDR2 is YYNGEE in the germline V gene. The V and J ends lost 1 base and 3 bases respectively, with 11 bases between them.

The CDR3: CASSVEQTSYEQYF. The CDR3 DNA reads as TGTGCCAGCAGCGTAGAACAGACCTCCTACGAGCAGTACTTC. The J gene is TRBJ2-7, the V gene TRBV9; D remains unclear. CDR3 length: 14 amino acids. Germline loops: CDR1 SGDLS, CDR2 YYNGEE. The V end lost 0 bases, the J end lost 0 bases, and 7 bases lay between the germline ends.

V gene TRBV24-1 combines with J gene TRBJ2-5; 14 nucleotides agree with TRBD2. The germline V gene has CDR1 KGHDR and CDR2 SFDVKD. The CDR3 extends over 16 amino acids. V gave up 5 bases and J gave up 4 bases; unmatched junction bases: 5. The CDR3 protein is CATSAGLAGASETQYF. The CDR3 nucleotides are TGTGCCACCAGTGCGGGACTAGCGGGGGCGTCAGAGACCCAGTACTTC.